This section outlines one T cell receptor beta chain sequence together with its context. No antigen is known for it. Time point specified: persistent/refractory GD, antithyroid drugs over 5 years with positive TRAb. PBMCs were the source of the RNA used for TCR sequencing. This record belongs to a study of regulatory T cells in long-lasting Graves disease. The study, taken as a whole, reports: Persistent disease was characterized by preferential usage of TRBV28, TRBJ1-2 and TRBJ2-5.

V shed 6 bases and J 6 bases; nucleotides not matched to a gene: 9. The CDR3 loop spans 16 amino acids. Germline-derived CDR1 and CDR2 are MDHEN and SYDVKM. CDR3-region Arm-PCR and iRepertoire HTBI primers produced the TCR beta libraries. TCRdb ran MiXCR on the multiplex PCR reads and lists one entry per CDR3 protein. The data show 400,000 to 500,000 distinct CDR3 sequences, approximately 22% seen once. This sample comprised peripheral blood mononuclear cells (PBMCs), obtained when the disease was refractory, from a patient treated with antithyroid drugs. The chain is built from TRBV28 and TRBJ2-2, with 11 bases aligning to TRBD2. The receptor comes from a female donor with Graves disease. The CDR3 DNA follows: TGTGCCAGCAGCTCTAGCGGGAGGCCGGATTCCGGGGAGCTGTTTTTT. It specifies CASSSSGRPDSGELFF.